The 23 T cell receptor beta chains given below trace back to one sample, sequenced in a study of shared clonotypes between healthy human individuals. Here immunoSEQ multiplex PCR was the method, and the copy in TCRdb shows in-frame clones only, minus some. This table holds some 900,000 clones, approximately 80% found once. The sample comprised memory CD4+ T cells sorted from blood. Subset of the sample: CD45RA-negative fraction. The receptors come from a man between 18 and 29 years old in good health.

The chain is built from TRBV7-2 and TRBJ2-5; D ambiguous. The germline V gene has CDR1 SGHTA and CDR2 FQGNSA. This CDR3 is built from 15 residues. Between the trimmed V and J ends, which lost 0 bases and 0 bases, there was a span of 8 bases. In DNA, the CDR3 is TGTGCCAGCAGCTTAGCGGCGGCAGACCAAGAGACCCAGTACTTC. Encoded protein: CASSLAAADQETQYF.

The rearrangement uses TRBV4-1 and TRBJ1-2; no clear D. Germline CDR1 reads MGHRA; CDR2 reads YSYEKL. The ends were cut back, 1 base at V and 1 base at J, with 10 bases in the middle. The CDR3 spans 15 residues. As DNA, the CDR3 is TGCGCCAGCAGCCAAGTTTTCGCAGATAACTATGGCTACACCTTC. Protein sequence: CASSQVFADNYGYTF.

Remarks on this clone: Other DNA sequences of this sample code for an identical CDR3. In DNA, the CDR3 is TGTGCCATCAGCGGAGGCTACGAGCAGTACTTC. Protein: CAISGGYEQYF. V gene TRBV10-3 combines with J gene TRBJ2-7; maybe TRBD2 (5 bases). V lost 6 bases and J lost 3, with 6 bases in between. The V gene's germline CDR1 is ENHRY and CDR2 SYGVKD. CDR3 length: 11 residues.

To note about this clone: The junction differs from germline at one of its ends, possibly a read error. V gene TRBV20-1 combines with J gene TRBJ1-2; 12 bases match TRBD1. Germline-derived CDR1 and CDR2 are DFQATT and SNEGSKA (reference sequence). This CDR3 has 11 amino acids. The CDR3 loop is CSGTGGDGYTF. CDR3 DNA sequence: TGTTCCGGGACAGGGGGCGATGGCTACACCTTC.

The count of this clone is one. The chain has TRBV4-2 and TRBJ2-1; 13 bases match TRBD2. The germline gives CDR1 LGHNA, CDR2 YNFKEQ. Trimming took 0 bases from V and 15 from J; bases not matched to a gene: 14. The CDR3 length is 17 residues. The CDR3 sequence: CASSQDRTSGRRTTGFF. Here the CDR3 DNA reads TGTGCCAGCAGCCAAGACCGGACTAGCGGGAGACGAACTACGGGGTTCTTC.

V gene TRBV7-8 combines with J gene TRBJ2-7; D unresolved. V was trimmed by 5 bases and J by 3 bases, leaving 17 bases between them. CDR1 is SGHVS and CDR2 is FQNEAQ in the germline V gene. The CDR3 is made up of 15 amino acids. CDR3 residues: CASSPHSDRGYEQYF. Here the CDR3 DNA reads TGTGCCAGCAGCCCTCATTCGGACCGAGGCTACGAGCAGTACTTC.

This chain's CDR3 is CASTPGGGRYEQYF. CDR3 nucleotides: TGTGCCTCTACACCCGGGGGGGGAAGATACGAGCAGTACTTC. The rearrangement links TRBV30 to TRBJ2-7; 8 bases line up with TRBD2. Germline-derived CDR1 and CDR2 are GTSNPN and SVGIG (reference sequence). J lost 4 bases, V lost 7 bases, and 12 bases had no gene match. The CDR3 is made up of 14 amino acids.

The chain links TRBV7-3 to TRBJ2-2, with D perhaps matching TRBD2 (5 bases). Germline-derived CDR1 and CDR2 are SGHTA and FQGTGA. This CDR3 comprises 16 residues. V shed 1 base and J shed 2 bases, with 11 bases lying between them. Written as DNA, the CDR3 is TGTGCCAGCAGCTTAATTCCCTCTAGCAACACCGGGGAGCTGTTTTTT. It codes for CASSLIPSSNTGELFF.

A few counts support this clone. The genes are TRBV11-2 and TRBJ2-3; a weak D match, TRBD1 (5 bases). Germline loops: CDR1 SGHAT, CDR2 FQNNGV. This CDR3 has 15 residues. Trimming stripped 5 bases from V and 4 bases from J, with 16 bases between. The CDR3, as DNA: TGTGCCAGCAGCCTAACCCGCGGCAGGGCAGATACGCAGTATTTT. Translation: CASSLTRGRADTQYF. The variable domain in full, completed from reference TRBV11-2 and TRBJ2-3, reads EAGVAQSPRYKIIEKRQSVAFWCNPISGHATLYWYQQILGQGPKLLIQFQNNGVVDDSQLPKDRFSAERLKGVDSTLKIQPAKLEDSAVYLCASSLTRGRADTQYFGPGTRLTVL.

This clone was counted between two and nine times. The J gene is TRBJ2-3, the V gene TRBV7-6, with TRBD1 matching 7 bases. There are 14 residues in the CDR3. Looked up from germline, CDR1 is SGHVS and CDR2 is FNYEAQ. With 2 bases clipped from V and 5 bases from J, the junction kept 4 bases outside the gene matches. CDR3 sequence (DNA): TGTGCCAGCAGCTTACGGGACAGTGGAGATACGCAGTATTTT. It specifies CASSLRDSGDTQYF. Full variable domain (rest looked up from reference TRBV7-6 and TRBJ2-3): GAGVSQSPRYKVTKRGQDVALRCDPISGHVSLYWYRQALGQGPEFLTYFNYEAQQDKSGLPNDRFSAERPEGSISTLTIQRTEQRDSAMYRCASSLRDSGDTQYFGPGTRLTVL.

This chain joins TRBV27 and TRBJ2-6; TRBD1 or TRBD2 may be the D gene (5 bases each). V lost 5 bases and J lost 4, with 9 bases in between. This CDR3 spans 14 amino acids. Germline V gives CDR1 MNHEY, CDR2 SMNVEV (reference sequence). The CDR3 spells CASSPGPGANVLTF. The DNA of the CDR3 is TGTGCCAGCAGTCCGGGGCCGGGGGCCAACGTCCTGACTTTC.

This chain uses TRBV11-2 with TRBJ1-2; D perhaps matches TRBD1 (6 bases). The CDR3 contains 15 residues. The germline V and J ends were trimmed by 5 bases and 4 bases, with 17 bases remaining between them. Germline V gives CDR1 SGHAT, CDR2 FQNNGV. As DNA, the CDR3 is TGTGCCAGCAGCCCCCGAGGGGGTATAGGCTATGGCTACACCTTC. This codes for CASSPRGGIGYGYTF.

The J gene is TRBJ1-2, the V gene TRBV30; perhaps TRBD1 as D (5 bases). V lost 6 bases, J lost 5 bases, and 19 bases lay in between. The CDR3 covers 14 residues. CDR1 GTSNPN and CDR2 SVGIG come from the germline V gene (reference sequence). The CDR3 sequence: CACRQLESLYGYTF. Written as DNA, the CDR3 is TGTGCCTGCCGACAGTTGGAAAGCCTTTATGGCTACACCTTC.

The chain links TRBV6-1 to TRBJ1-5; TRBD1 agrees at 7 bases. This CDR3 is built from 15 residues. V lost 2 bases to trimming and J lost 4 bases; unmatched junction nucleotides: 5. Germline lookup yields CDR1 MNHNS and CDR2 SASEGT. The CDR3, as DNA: TGTGCCAGCAGTGAAACAGGGGTCAGGAATCAGCCCCAGCATTTT. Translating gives CASSETGVRNQPQHF.

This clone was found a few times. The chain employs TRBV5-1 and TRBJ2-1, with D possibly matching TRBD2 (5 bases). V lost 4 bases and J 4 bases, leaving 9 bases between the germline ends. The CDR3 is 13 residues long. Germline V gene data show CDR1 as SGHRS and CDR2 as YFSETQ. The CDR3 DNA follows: TGCGCCAGCAGCGGACTGTCATACAATGAGCAGTTCTTC. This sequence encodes CASSGLSYNEQFF. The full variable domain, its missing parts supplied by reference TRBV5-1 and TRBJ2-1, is KAGVTQTPRYLIKTRGQQVTLSCSPISGHRSVSWYQQTPGQGLQFLFEYFSETQRNKGNFPGRFSGRQFSNSRSEMNVSTLELGDSALYLCASSGLSYNEQFFGPGTRLTVL.

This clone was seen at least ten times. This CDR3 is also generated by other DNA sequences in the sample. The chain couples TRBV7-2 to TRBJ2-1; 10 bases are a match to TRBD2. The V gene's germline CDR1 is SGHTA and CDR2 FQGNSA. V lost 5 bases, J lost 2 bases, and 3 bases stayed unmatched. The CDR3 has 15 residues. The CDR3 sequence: CASSPGLAAYNEQFF. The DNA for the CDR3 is TGTGCCAGCAGCCCAGGACTAGCGGCCTACAATGAGCAGTTCTTC.

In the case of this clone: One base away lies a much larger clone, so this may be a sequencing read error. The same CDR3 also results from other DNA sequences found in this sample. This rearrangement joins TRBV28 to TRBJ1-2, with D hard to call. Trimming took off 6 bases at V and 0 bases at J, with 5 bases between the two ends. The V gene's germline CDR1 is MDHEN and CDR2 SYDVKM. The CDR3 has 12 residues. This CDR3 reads CASRRANYGYTF. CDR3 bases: TGTGCCAGCAGAAGGGCTAACTATGGCTACACCTTC.

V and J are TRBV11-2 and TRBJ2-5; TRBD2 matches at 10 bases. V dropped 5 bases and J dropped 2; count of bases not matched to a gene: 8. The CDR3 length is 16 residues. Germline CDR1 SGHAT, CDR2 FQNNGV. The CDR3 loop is CASSASSGSTQETQYF. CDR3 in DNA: TGTGCCAGCAGCGCCTCTAGCGGGAGCACTCAAGAGACCCAGTACTTC.

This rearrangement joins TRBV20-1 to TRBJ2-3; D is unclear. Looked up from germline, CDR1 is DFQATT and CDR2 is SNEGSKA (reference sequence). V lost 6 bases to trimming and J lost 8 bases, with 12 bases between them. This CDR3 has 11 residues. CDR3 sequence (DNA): TGCAGTGCCAAGGATAGTGTTACGCAGTATTTT. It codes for CSAKDSVTQYF.

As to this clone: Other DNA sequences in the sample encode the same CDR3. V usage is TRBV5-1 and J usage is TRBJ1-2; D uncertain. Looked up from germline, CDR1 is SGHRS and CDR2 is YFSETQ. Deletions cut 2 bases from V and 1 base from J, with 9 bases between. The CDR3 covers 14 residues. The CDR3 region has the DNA TGCGCCAGCAGCTTAGGGCGCGGTAACTATGGCTACACCTTC. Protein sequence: CASSLGRGNYGYTF.

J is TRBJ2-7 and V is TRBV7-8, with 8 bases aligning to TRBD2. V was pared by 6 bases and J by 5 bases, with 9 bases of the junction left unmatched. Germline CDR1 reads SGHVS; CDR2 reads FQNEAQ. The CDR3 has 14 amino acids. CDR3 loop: CASSLRGGSNEQYF. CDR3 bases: TGTGCCAGCAGTTTACGGGGGGGGTCCAACGAGCAGTACTTC.

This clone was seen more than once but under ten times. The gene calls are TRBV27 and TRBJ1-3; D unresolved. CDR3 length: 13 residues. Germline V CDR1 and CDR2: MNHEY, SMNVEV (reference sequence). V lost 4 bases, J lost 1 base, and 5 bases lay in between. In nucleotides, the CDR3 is TGTGCCAGCAGTTACCTTTCTGGAAACACCATATATTTT. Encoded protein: CASSYLSGNTIYF.

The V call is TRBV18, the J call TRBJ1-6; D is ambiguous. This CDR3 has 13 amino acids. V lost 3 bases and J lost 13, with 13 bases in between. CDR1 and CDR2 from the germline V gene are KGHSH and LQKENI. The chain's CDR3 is CASSPAVIVPLHF. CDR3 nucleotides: TGTGCCAGCTCACCGGCCGTAATCGTTCCCCTCCACTTT.